These T cell receptor beta chains were read from a single sample in a study of T cells in Graves' hyperthyroidism and ophthalmopathy. TCRdb re-called the multiplex PCR reads through MiXCR, storing one row per CDR3 protein. The sample has approximately 260,000 distinct CDR3 sequences; nearly 15% are singletons. The sequencing input was blood. These receptors came from a woman between 50 and 59 years old with Graves' hyperthyroidism that later progressed to Graves' ophthalmopathy. The CDR3 runs from the conserved cysteine through the conserved F or W. Each record gives: clone size, J gene, V gene, D gene, CDR3 DNA, CDR3 protein. D genes are given only for firm matches. Size tells how often a clone was seen (once, few, many) or the class of an expanded clone, and some rows leave it out.

>many|TRBJ2-5|TRBV5-1|.
TGCGCCAGCAGCTTGGGGGGCCTGGGCCCGATTTGGGGAGAGACCCAGTACTTC
CASSLGGLGPIWGETQYF
>many|TRBJ1-1|TRBV20-1|.
TGCAGTGCTAGAGGGCCCACTGAAGCTTTCTTT
CSARGPTEAFF
>many|TRBJ2-1|TRBV2|.
TGTGCCAGCAGTTCCCTTACTACATGGTGGGCCAATGAGCAGTTCTTC
CASSSLTTWWANEQFF
>many|TRBJ2-7|TRBV6-1|TRBD2
TGTGCCAGCAGGGCTGCACTAGCGGGAAGCTCCTACGAGCAGTACTTC
CASRAALAGSSYEQYF
>many|TRBJ2-7|TRBV7-9|.
TGTGCCACGGTTCAAGCGGGCGTCTCCTACGAGCAGTACTTC
CATVQAGVSYEQYF
>many|TRBJ2-7|TRBV10-2|.
TGCGCCAGCAGTGAGTTCCGACCCGCGGGGGAGCAGTACTTC
CASSEFRPAGEQYF
>many|TRBJ2-7|TRBV11-2|TRBD2
TGTGCCAGCAGCTTAGAAGCCAGGACTAGCGGGAGCGCCTACGAGCAGTACTTC
CASSLEARTSGSAYEQYF
>many|TRBJ1-1|TRBV30|TRBD1
TGTGCCCGGGGACAGGCGAACACTGAAGCTTTCTTT
CARGQANTEAFF
>many|TRBJ2-1|TRBV20-1|.
TGCAGTGCTAGGAGGGACCACGGTCTTATGGATGAGCAGTTCTTC
CSARRDHGLMDEQFF
>many|TRBJ1-5|TRBV6-1|.
TGTGCCAGCAGTGAAGGGGGGGGGAAGTTGCAGCCCCAGCATTTT
CASSEGGGKLQPQHF
>many|TRBJ2-3|TRBV6-1|TRBD2
TGTGCCAGCAGTTATGCGGGACTAGCGGGAGATACGCAGTATTTT
CASSYAGLAGDTQYF
>many|TRBJ2-2|TRBV28|TRBD2
TGTGCCAGCGAAGCGGGAGGAGGGGTTGACGGGGAGCTGTTTTTT
CASEAGGGVDGELFF
>many|TRBJ2-5|TRBV7-9|.
TGTGCCAGCAGCTTAGAAGCGGGAGAGACCCAGTACTTC
CASSLEAGETQYF
>.|TRBJ2-1|TRBV6-2/TRBV6-3|.
TGTGCCAGCAGTTACTGGGACTCGAACAATGAGCAGTTCTTC
CASSYWDSNNEQFF
>.|TRBJ2-7|TRBV7-9|.
TGTGCCAGCAGCTTCCCCGGGACATCCACCTACGAGCAGTACTTC
CASSFPGTSTYEQYF
>many|TRBJ1-1|TRBV6-1|TRBD1
TGTGCCAGCAGTGAACCCACAGGGGACACTGAAGCTTTCTTT
CASSEPTGDTEAFF
>.|TRBJ1-5|TRBV27|.
TGTGCCAGCAGCCCCTTGAGGGACCTCCGGGATCAGCCCCAGCATTTT
CASSPLRDLRDQPQHF
>few|TRBJ2-1|TRBV7-3|TRBD2
TGTGCCAGCAGCGAAACCGGGACTAGCGGGGGGCGGGGTGAGCAGTTCTTC
CASSETGTSGGRGEQFF
>many|TRBJ2-7|TRBV3-1|.
TGTGCCAGTGGGGACGGCGACGAGCAGTACTTC
CASGDGDEQYF
>many|TRBJ2-7|TRBV3-1|.
TGTGCCAGCAGCAAGCGACAGGACTACGAGCAGTACTTC
CASSKRQDYEQYF
>few|TRBJ2-1|TRBV19|.
TGTGCCAGTAGTACCAGGACGTGGAATGAGCAGTTCTTC
CASSTRTWNEQFF
>many|TRBJ2-1|TRBV14|TRBD2
TGTGCCAGCAGCCAGTTCGGACTAGCAGTTTACAATGAGCAGTTCTTC
CASSQFGLAVYNEQFF
>many|TRBJ1-6|TRBV28|.
TGTGCCAGCAGTTTACCCCAGGACAGCTATAATTCACCCCTCCACTTT
CASSLPQDSYNSPLHF
>.|TRBJ2-7|TRBV25-1|.
TGCGCCAGCAGCCCCGGGCTGGGGTACGAGCAGTACTTC
CASSPGLGYEQYF
>many|TRBJ1-5|TRBV6-1|TRBD1
TGTGCCAGCAGTACCCGTGGGACAGTTGTTTATCAGCCCCAGCATTTT
CASSTRGTVVYQPQHF
>many|TRBJ1-2|TRBV6-5|.
TGTGCCAGCAGTTACTCAGACAGGCCCACTAACTATGGCTACACCTTC
CASSYSDRPTNYGYTF
>.|TRBJ2-7|TRBV9|.
TGTACCAGCAGCTTACGACGGTACTTC
CTSSLRRYF
>.|TRBJ2-1|TRBV20-1|TRBD2
TGCAGTGCTGACAGACTAGCGAGGGGCTATGAGCAGTTCTTC
CSADRLARGYEQFF
>few|TRBJ1-2|TRBV5-1|.
TGCGCCAGCAGCTTGGCGGGTCGTCTCACCTTC
CASSLAGRLTF
>many|TRBJ2-7|TRBV5-1|TRBD2
TGCGCCAGCAGCTTGTTTACGGGCGGGAGGAGCTACGAGCAGTACTTC
CASSLFTGGRSYEQYF
>many|TRBJ1-1|TRBV18|.
TGTGCCAGCTCACCACCAGCGAGAGAGAACACTGAAGCTTTCTTT
CASSPPARENTEAFF
>many|TRBJ2-5|TRBV6-1|TRBD2
TGTGCCAGCAGGGAAGCGGGAGGTATAGAGACCCAGTACTTC
CASREAGGIETQYF
>many|TRBJ2-5|TRBV4-1|.
TGCGCCAGCAGCCAGGCCTCCGGGACCCTCCAAGAGACCCAGTACTTC
CASSQASGTLQETQYF
>.|TRBJ2-3|TRBV6-1|TRBD2
TGTGCCAGCAGCCCCCGTAGCGGGAGGGAAACAGATACGCAGTATTTT
CASSPRSGRETDTQYF
>many|TRBJ2-3|TRBV3-1|TRBD2
TGTGCCAGCAGCCACCCTATAGCGGGATTCACAGATACGCAGTATTTT
CASSHPIAGFTDTQYF
>few|TRBJ1-1|TRBV2|.
TGTGCCAGCAGTGAACCGGGAGAAGCTTTCTTT
CASSEPGEAFF
>.|TRBJ2-1|TRBV19|.
TGTGCCAGTAGTATCCCGGGGGCGTGGAATGAGCAGTTCTTC
CASSIPGAWNEQFF
>.|TRBJ1-5|TRBV7-9|TRBD1
TGTGCCAGCAGCTCGGACAGGGGCAATCAGCCCCAGCATTTT
CASSSDRGNQPQHF
>many|TRBJ2-5|TRBV7-9|.
TGTGCCAGCAGCTCCGGTGATATAGACAGAGGAGAGACCCAGTACTTC
CASSSGDIDRGETQYF
>many|TRBJ2-7|TRBV28|.
TGTGCCAGCAGGGCATACTCCTACGAGCAGTACTTC
CASRAYSYEQYF
>few|TRBJ2-1|TRBV19|.
TGTGCCAGTAGGGCGGGGACAGACTCCTACAATGAGCAGTTCTTC
CASRAGTDSYNEQFF
>many|TRBJ2-7|TRBV7-3|.
TGTGCCAGCAGCCCAGCAGGGAGTTACGAGCAGTACTTC
CASSPAGSYEQYF
>.|TRBJ1-3|TRBV5-1|.
TGCGCCAGCAGCTTGGGGGCCAGGCATCCTGACTCTGGAAACACCATATATTTT
CASSLGARHPDSGNTIYF
>.|TRBJ2-7|TRBV20-1|TRBD1
TGCAGTGCTAGAGCCGGGACAGGGACTGCCTACGAGCAGTACTTC
CSARAGTGTAYEQYF
>many|TRBJ2-7|TRBV28|TRBD2
TGTGCCAGCAGTTCGGGCGGGAGTACGCGATCCTACGAGCAGTACTTC
CASSSGGSTRSYEQYF
>many|TRBJ2-7|TRBV3-1|.
TGTGCCAGCAGCCAAGGCCCGGGCACCTACGAGCAGTACTTC
CASSQGPGTYEQYF
>.|TRBJ1-3|TRBV28|TRBD1
TGTGCCATCAGTGAAGAAGACAGGGCAAACACCATATATTTT
CAISEEDRANTIYF
>few|TRBJ2-2|TRBV7-6|.
TGTGCCAGCAGCAGCACCGGTCCAGGGGGGGGTGGGGAGCTGTTTTTT
CASSSTGPGGGGELFF
>.|TRBJ2-7|TRBV28|.
TGTGCCAGCAGTTCCGCTTGGGGGGGCGGTCTGTACGAGCAGTACTTC
CASSSAWGGGLYEQYF
>.|TRBJ2-3|TRBV5-1|TRBD2
TGCGCCAGCAGCTCTCATATTTCGACTAGCAGCTTTGCAGATACGCAGTATTTT
CASSSHISTSSFADTQYF
>.|TRBJ2-5|TRBV20-1|TRBD2
TGCAGTGCCCCCCCCGCTAGCGGGAGGGCCGCCGAGACCCAGTACTTC
CSAPPASGRAAETQYF
>many|TRBJ2-1|TRBV14|.
TGTGCCAGCAGCCCCTTGGCCACCTCCTACAATGAGCAGTTCTTC
CASSPLATSYNEQFF
>many|TRBJ1-1|TRBV19|.
TGTGCCAGTACCCCCCGGTCGGCAGAGTTAAACACTGAAGCTTTCTTT
CASTPRSAELNTEAFF